A single sample gave rise to the 31 T cell receptor beta chains below, sequenced in a study of cytomegalovirus exposure and HLA in healthy donors. The PCR contained 60 Vbeta and 13 Jbeta primers. TCRdb's table, derived via immunoSEQ multiplex PCR, lists solely in-frame clones and lacks some. This repertoire shows roughly 150,000 clones, over 60% found once; its top ten account for roughly 2%. Sequencing used PBMCs. Source of these receptors: a man under 40 in good health and CMV-seronegative.

The chain combines TRBV27 with TRBJ1-2, with D maybe TRBD1 (6 bases). This CDR3 spans 14 amino acids. The ends were cut back, 3 bases at V and 5 bases at J, with 13 bases in the middle. CDR1 is MNHEY, CDR2 SMNVEV, per germline (reference sequence). Written as DNA, the CDR3 is TGTGCCAGCAGTTTCTCGACAGGACCTTATGGCTACACCTTC. This gives the protein CASSFSTGPYGYTF.

V and J are TRBV6-5 and TRBJ1-5; D is undetermined. Germline V gene sequence: CDR1 MNHEY, CDR2 SVGAGI. Deletions cut 2 bases from V and 3 bases from J, with 5 bases between. This CDR3 has 13 amino acids. The CDR3 loop reads CASSYMANQPQHF. As DNA, the CDR3 is TGTGCCAGCAGTTACATGGCCAATCAGCCCCAGCATTTT.

The chain is built from TRBV13 and TRBJ2-7, with D possibly being TRBD2 (6 bases). Per germline, CDR1 PRHDT and CDR2 FYEKMQ (reference sequence). This CDR3 has 14 amino acids. V lost 5 bases and J 2 bases, leaving 13 bases between the germline ends. The CDR3 region is CASSGNSGTYEQYF. In DNA form, the CDR3 reads TGTGCCAGCAGCGGGAATAGCGGCACCTACGAGCAGTACTTC.

The chain recombines TRBV4-1 with TRBJ2-3; 7 bases are a match to TRBD1. The germline gives CDR1 MGHRA, CDR2 YSYEKL. CDR3 length: 17 residues. J was trimmed by 1 base and V by 2 bases; bases with no gene match: 9. In nucleotides, the CDR3 is TGCGCCAGCAGCCAACGGCGGGTTGGACAGGGCACAGATACGCAGTATTTT. This gives the protein CASSQRRVGQGTDTQYF.

The chain carries TRBV6-4 and TRBJ1-5, with D hard to call. This CDR3 contains 13 residues. The germline CDR1 and CDR2 sequences are MRHNA and SNTAGT. Trimming pared 6 bases from V and 0 bases from J, leaving 6 bases between. CDR3 coding DNA: TGTGCCAGCAGCGCTAATAGCAATCAGCCCCAGCATTTT. It encodes CASSANSNQPQHF.

The chain recombines TRBV6-1 with TRBJ2-2; the match to TRBD2 covers 11 bases. The CDR3 length is 14 residues. The germline V gene has CDR1 MNHNS and CDR2 SASEGT. V was clipped by 4 bases and J by 9 bases; unmatched bases: 4. The CDR3 protein is CASSAGLAERELFF. CDR3 sequence (DNA): TGTGCCAGCAGTGCGGGACTAGCGGAGAGGGAGCTGTTTTTT.

CDR3 sequence: CASTRGASTDTQYF. CDR3 DNA sequence: TGTGCCAGCACCAGGGGGGCGAGCACAGATACGCAGTATTTT. This chain joins TRBV6-1 and TRBJ2-3, with a possible D match to TRBD1 (7 bases). Germline V CDR1 and CDR2: MNHNS, SASEGT. This CDR3 region has 14 residues. Trimming stripped 7 bases from V and 0 bases from J, with 11 bases between.

The CDR3 here is CASSLKGASEGYSNQPQHF. CDR3 sequence (DNA): TGCGCCAGCAGTCTGAAGGGGGCTTCCGAGGGCTATAGCAATCAGCCCCAGCATTTT. The chain couples TRBV23-1 to TRBJ1-5; 7 bases align to TRBD1. TRBV23-1 is identified as an open reading frame with a role that is uncertain. The CDR3 consists of 19 residues. V lost 4 bases and J lost 0; bases outside the gene matches: 15.

The chain couples TRBV30 to TRBJ1-2, with 7 positions matching TRBD1. Per germline, CDR1 GTSNPN and CDR2 SVGIG (reference sequence). CDR3 size: 13 residues. The V gene end was trimmed by 4 bases and the J gene end by 4 bases; junction bases not matched to a gene: 6. The CDR3 loop is CAWTPGTVYGYTF. DNA for the CDR3: TGTGCCTGGACCCCCGGGACAGTCTATGGCTACACCTTC.

Points on this clone: At one end the junction does not follow the germline gene, possibly because of a read error. J is TRBJ2-1 and V is TRBV2, with 8 bases fitting TRBD2. Germline V lookup: CDR1 SNHLY, CDR2 FYNNEI. The CDR3 is 15 residues long. The CDR3 loop is CASGEIAGTYNEQFF. CDR3 in DNA: TGTGCCAGCGGTGAAATAGCGGGAACCTACAATGAGCAGTTCTTC. Complete variable domain (other parts from reference TRBV2 and TRBJ2-1): EPEVTQTPSHQVTQMGQEVILRCVPISNHLYFYWYRQILGQKVEFLVSFYNNEISEKSEIFDDQFSVERPDGSNFTLKIRSTKLEDSAMYFCASGEIAGTYNEQFFGPGTRLTVL.

This clone was counted a single time. The chain combines TRBV28 with TRBJ1-1, with TRBD1 identical over 9 bases. V lost 4 bases to trimming and J lost 4 bases; unmatched junction nucleotides: 10. Germline CDR1 is MDHEN and CDR2 is SYDVKM. This CDR3 has 16 residues. CDR3 in DNA: TGTGCCAGCAGTTCCGCCGGGACAGGGAGTGGCACTGAAGCTTTCTTT. Amino acid sequence: CASSSAGTGSGTEAFF.

This clone appeared many times. The J gene is TRBJ2-1, the V gene TRBV25-1, with D perhaps TRBD2 (7 bases). The V end was cut by 3 bases, the J end by 1 base, with 10 bases between. The CDR3 length is 15 residues. Per the germline V gene, CDR1 is MGHDK and CDR2 is SYGVNS. The CDR3 loop is CASSEGGGSYNEQFF. As DNA, the CDR3 is TGTGCCAGCAGTGAGGGAGGGGGGTCCTACAATGAGCAGTTCTTC. The full variable domain, in which reference TRBV25-1 and TRBJ2-1 provide the parts outside the CDR3, is EADIYQTPRYLVIGTGKKITLECSQTMGHDKMYWYQQDPGMELHLIHYSYGVNSTEKGDLSSESTVSRIRTEHFPLTLESARPSHTSQYLCASSEGGGSYNEQFFGPGTRLTVL.

The CDR3 region has the DNA TGTGCCAGCAGCTTACTAGCGGGTAGTAGCACAGATACGCAGTATTTT. Translation: CASSLLAGSSTDTQYF. This chain connects TRBV7-3 to TRBJ2-3, with 8 positions matching TRBD2. Looked up from germline, CDR1 is SGHTA and CDR2 is FQGTGA. The CDR3 consists of 16 residues. V dropped 2 bases and J dropped 0; count of bases not matched to a gene: 4.

The chain carries TRBV18 and TRBJ2-1; 8 positions agree with TRBD1. Germline CDR1 reads KGHSH; CDR2 reads LQKENI. With 6 bases clipped from V and 4 bases from J, the junction kept 14 bases outside the gene matches. The CDR3 consists of 17 residues. CDR3 DNA: TGTGCCAGCTCCCCAGAAGTCCAGGGGGCCCTATACAATGAGCAGTTCTTC. Translation: CASSPEVQGALYNEQFF.

This chain joins TRBV2 and TRBJ2-3, with 12 bases identical to TRBD2. The CDR3 is 15 amino acids. In germline, CDR1 is SNHLY, CDR2 FYNNEI. Trimming took 5 bases from V and 6 from J; bases not matched to a gene: 6. Written as DNA, the CDR3 is TGTGCCAGCAGTCAGCTAGCGGGAGGGCCGGATACGCAGTATTTT. Its translation is CASSQLAGGPDTQYF.

The table lists this clone with a few counts. CDR3 region: CASSIQHTSNEQFF. The CDR3 coding sequence is TGTGCCAGTAGTATTCAACACACAAGCAATGAGCAGTTCTTC. V and J are TRBV19 and TRBJ2-1; D is unclear. V gave up 3 bases and J gave up 6 bases, with 12 bases separating them. The length of the CDR3 is 14 residues. CDR1 and CDR2 from the germline V gene are LNHDA and SQIVND (reference sequence).

The chain joins TRBV15 to TRBJ1-5, with a possible D match to TRBD1 (6 bases). The germline V gene encodes CDR1 LNHNV and CDR2 YYDKDF (reference sequence). The CDR3 covers 14 residues. V lost 1 base and J 6 bases, leaving 10 bases between the germline ends. The DNA of the CDR3 is TGTGCCACCAGCAGAGGAACAGGGTTTCAGCCCCAGCATTTT. Protein product: CATSRGTGFQPQHF.

The gene calls are TRBV4-2 and TRBJ2-2; 12 bases align to TRBD2. The CDR3 covers 17 residues. Germline V lookup: CDR1 LGHNA, CDR2 YNFKEQ. Trimming removed 4 bases from V and 7 bases from J; junction bases left unmatched: 10. The CDR3 loop reads CASSRELAGGAIGELFF. The DNA of the CDR3 is TGTGCCAGCAGCCGGGAACTAGCGGGAGGAGCCATCGGGGAGCTGTTTTTT.

The J gene is TRBJ2-7, the V gene TRBV27; 14 bases line up with TRBD2. The length of the CDR3 is 15 residues. CDR1 is MNHEY, CDR2 SMNVEV, per germline (reference sequence). Unmatched junction bases numbered 4, after V lost 5 bases and J lost 4 bases. The CDR3: CASSRLAGGRYEQYF. The CDR3, as DNA: TGTGCCAGCAGTCGACTAGCGGGAGGGAGATACGAGCAGTACTTC.

V and J are TRBV30 and TRBJ2-7; D is perhaps TRBD2 (5 bases). The germline V gene encodes CDR1 GTSNPN and CDR2 SVGIG (reference sequence). Trimming pared 0 bases from V and 3 bases from J, leaving 15 bases between. The CDR3 totals 15 residues. The CDR3 protein is CAWSVRSGFFYEQYF. CDR3 nucleotides: TGTGCCTGGAGTGTACGGAGCGGCTTTTTCTACGAGCAGTACTTC.

This clone has a handful of counts. The chain joins TRBV2 to TRBJ2-7; 9 nucleotides line up with TRBD2. Trimming took 9 bases from V and 0 from J; bases not matched to a gene: 6. CDR3 length: 14 residues. The germline V gene has CDR1 SNHLY and CDR2 FYNNEI. The CDR3 loop is CASLSGRSSYEQYF. The CDR3 DNA is TGTGCCAGTTTAAGCGGGAGGTCCTCCTACGAGCAGTACTTC.

The V and J genes are TRBV27 and TRBJ2-3; 10 bases are a match to TRBD2. This CDR3 has 14 residues. Germline-derived CDR1 and CDR2 are MNHEY and SMNVEV (reference sequence). V trimming: 7 bases; J trimming: 1 base; junction bases outside the gene matches: 2. The CDR3 DNA reads TGTGCCAGCAAAGGACTAGCGGGCACAGATACGCAGTATTTT. This gives the protein CASKGLAGTDTQYF.

The rearrangement uses TRBV7-6 and TRBJ2-5; TRBD1 is a possible D gene (6 bases). The CDR3 contains 13 residues. V lost 5 bases, J lost 4 bases, and 11 bases lay in between. Germline V CDR1 and CDR2: SGHVS, FNYEAQ. CDR3 loop: CASSAQQGETQYF. Here the CDR3 DNA reads TGTGCCAGCAGCGCCCAACAGGGAGAGACCCAGTACTTC. The whole variable domain, remainder taken from reference TRBV7-6 and TRBJ2-5, is GAGVSQSPRYKVTKRGQDVALRCDPISGHVSLYWYRQALGQGPEFLTYFNYEAQQDKSGLPNDRFSAERPEGSISTLTIQRTEQRDSAMYRCASSAQQGETQYFGPGTRLLVL.

V gene TRBV28 combines with J gene TRBJ2-2; unclear D gene. V lost 7 bases, J lost 6 bases, and 9 bases lay in between. The germline gives CDR1 MDHEN, CDR2 SYDVKM. This CDR3 has 12 residues. For the CDR3, the DNA is TGTGCCAGCATGGGCAGTCCCGGGGAGCTGTTTTTT. Its protein is CASMGSPGELFF.

This chain uses TRBV27 with TRBJ2-7; 7 bases map to TRBD2. J was trimmed by 3 bases and V by 11 bases; bases with no gene match: 4. The CDR3 is 11 amino acids. The V gene's germline CDR1 is MNHEY and CDR2 SMNVEV (reference sequence). In DNA, the CDR3 is TGTGCCGGGGGGGGGTTCTACGAGCAGTACTTC. It is translated as CAGGGFYEQYF.

This chain links TRBV5-8 with TRBJ2-3, with D possibly matching TRBD2 (6 bases). Trimming shortened V by 4 bases and J by 4 bases, and 19 bases separated the two germline ends. The CDR3 sequence is 16 residues long. The V gene's germline CDR1 is SGHTS and CDR2 YDEGEE. This chain's CDR3 is CASSGVVAETPDTQYF. The CDR3 DNA follows: TGTGCCAGCAGCGGGGTGGTAGCGGAGACGCCAGATACGCAGTATTTT.

J is TRBJ1-1 and V is TRBV5-1, with a possible D match to TRBD1 (6 bases). CDR3 size: 15 residues. CDR1 SGHRS and CDR2 YFSETQ come from the germline V gene. V lost 0 bases to trimming and J lost 5 bases, with 14 bases between them. The DNA of the CDR3 is TGCGCCAGCAGCTTGGTGGGCAGGGGAGGGACTGAAGCTTTCTTT. Protein sequence: CASSLVGRGGTEAFF.

The gene calls are TRBV6-1 and TRBJ2-5; D might be TRBD1 (6 bases). CDR3 length: 13 amino acids. Germline CDR1 and CDR2: MNHNS and SASEGT. V was trimmed by 5 bases and J by 5 bases, leaving 12 bases between them. Here the CDR3 reads CASSLTGRETQYF. The CDR3 DNA follows: TGTGCCAGCAGTCTAACAGGGCGGGAGACCCAGTACTTC.

This rearrangement joins TRBV6-1 to TRBJ2-7; a weak D match, TRBD2 (7 bases). CDR3 size: 14 residues. V was pared by 7 bases and J by 2 bases, with 15 bases between. The germline V gene has CDR1 MNHNS and CDR2 SASEGT. In DNA form, the CDR3 reads TGTGCCAGCATCAGGGAGGGGGGGGCCTACGAGCAGTACTTC. This sequence encodes CASIREGGAYEQYF.

V is TRBV5-1 and J is TRBJ2-7, with 9 nucleotides matching TRBD2. Germline lookup yields CDR1 SGHRS and CDR2 YFSETQ. The J segment lost 4 bases and the V segment lost 0 bases, leaving 11 bases of the junction unmatched. The length of the CDR3 is 17 residues. The CDR3 reads CASSLALAGTRQYEQYF. CDR3 nucleotides: TGCGCCAGCAGCTTGGCCCTAGCGGGAACCCGTCAATACGAGCAGTACTTC.

V gene TRBV6-1 combines with J gene TRBJ2-1; D call uncertain. Trimming took 4 bases from V and 10 from J, leaving 8 bases between them. Germline-derived CDR1 and CDR2 are MNHNS and SASEGT. The CDR3 loop spans 11 amino acids. CDR3 in amino acids: CASSAFSEQFF. The DNA of the CDR3 is TGTGCCAGCAGTGCCTTTTCGGAGCAGTTCTTC.